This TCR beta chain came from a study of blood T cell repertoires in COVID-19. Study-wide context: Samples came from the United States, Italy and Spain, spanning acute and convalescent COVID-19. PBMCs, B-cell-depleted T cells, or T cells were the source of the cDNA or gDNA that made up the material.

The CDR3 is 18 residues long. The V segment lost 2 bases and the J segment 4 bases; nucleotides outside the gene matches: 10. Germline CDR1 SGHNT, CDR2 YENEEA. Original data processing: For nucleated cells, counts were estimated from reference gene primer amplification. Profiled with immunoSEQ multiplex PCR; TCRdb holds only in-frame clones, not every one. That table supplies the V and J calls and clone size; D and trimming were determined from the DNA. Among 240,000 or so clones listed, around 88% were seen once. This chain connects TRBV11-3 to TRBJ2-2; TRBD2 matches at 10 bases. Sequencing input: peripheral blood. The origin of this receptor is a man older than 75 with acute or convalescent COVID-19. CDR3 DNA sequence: TGTGCCAGCAGCTTACAACTAGCGGGACGTGTCCGCACCGGGGAGCTGTTTTTT. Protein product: CASSLQLAGRVRTGELFF. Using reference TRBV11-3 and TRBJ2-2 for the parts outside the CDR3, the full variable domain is EAGVVQSPRYKIIEKKQPVAFWCNPISGHNTLYWYLQNLGQGPELLIRYENEEAVDDSQLPKDRFSAERLKGVDSTLKIQPAELGDSAVYLCASSLQLAGRVRTGELFFGEGSRLTVL.